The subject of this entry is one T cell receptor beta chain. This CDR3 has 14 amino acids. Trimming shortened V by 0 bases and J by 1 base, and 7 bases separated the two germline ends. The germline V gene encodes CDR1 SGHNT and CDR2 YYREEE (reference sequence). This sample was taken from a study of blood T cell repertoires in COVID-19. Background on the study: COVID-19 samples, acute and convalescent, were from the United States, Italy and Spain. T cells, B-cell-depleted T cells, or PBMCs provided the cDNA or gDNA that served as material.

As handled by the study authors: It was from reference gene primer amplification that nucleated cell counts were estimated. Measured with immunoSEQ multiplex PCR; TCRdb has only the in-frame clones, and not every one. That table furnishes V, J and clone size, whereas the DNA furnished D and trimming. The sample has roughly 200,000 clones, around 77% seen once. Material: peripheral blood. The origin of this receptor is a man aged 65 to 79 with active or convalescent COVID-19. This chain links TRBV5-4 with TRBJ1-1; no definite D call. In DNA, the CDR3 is TGTGCCAGCAGCTTGGCCATTCAGAACACTGAAGCTTTCTTT. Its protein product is CASSLAIQNTEAFF.